The 30 T cell receptor beta chains presented below share a single source sample, sequenced in a study of shared clonotypes between healthy human individuals. Sequencing was performed with immunoSEQ multiplex PCR; in TCRdb, only in-frame clones are kept and a portion is missing. Of over 2 million clones in the sample, roughly 92% were seen once. Sequencing input: naive CD4+ T cells from PBMCs. Subset reported: CD45RA+ positively selected. The receptor source for this set is a man younger than 35 in good health. Some clones in this sample may be carry-over from other donors' samples.

V is TRBV7-2 and J is TRBJ2-3, with 7 nucleotides matching TRBD2. J was trimmed by 3 bases and V by 3 bases; bases with no gene match: 6. Looked up from germline, CDR1 is SGHTA and CDR2 is FQGNSA. This CDR3 has 15 residues. The CDR3 DNA sequence: TGTGCCAGCAGCTTGTTCCCCGGGGGGACAGATACGCAGTATTTT. Translation: CASSLFPGGTDTQYF.

The chain has TRBV6-5 and TRBJ2-1, with TRBD2 matching 8 bases. The J segment lost 8 bases and the V segment lost 6 bases, leaving 6 bases of the junction unmatched. The germline gives CDR1 MNHEY, CDR2 SVGAGI. The CDR3 has 13 amino acids. The CDR3 loop reads CASSTAGGDEQFF. Here the CDR3 DNA reads TGTGCCAGCAGCACCGCGGGGGGAGATGAGCAGTTCTTC.

The V gene is TRBV7-9, the J gene TRBJ1-1; D might be TRBD1 (6 bases). The germline V gene has CDR1 SEHNR and CDR2 FQNEAQ (reference sequence). The CDR3 totals 15 residues. V was trimmed by 2 bases and J by 5 bases, leaving 15 bases between them. This chain's CDR3 is CASSLWSSQGTEAFF. DNA of the CDR3: TGTGCCAGCAGCTTATGGTCGTCTCAGGGGACTGAAGCTTTCTTT.

This clone has just one count. Other DNA variants within this sample encode the same CDR3. V and J are TRBV6-1 and TRBJ1-3; D remains ambiguous. Germline V gene sequence: CDR1 MNHNS, CDR2 SASEGT. This CDR3 comprises 14 residues. Trimming shortened V by 3 bases and J by 0 bases, and 6 bases separated the two germline ends. The CDR3 here is CASSERVSGNTIYF. In DNA form, the CDR3 reads TGTGCCAGCAGTGAGAGGGTCTCTGGAAACACCATATATTTT.

This chain connects TRBV29-1 to TRBJ2-7, with 8 bases lining up with TRBD2. This CDR3 region has 15 residues. Germline loops: CDR1 SQVTM, CDR2 ANQGSEA. V was pared by 4 bases and J by 5 bases, with 13 bases of the junction left unmatched. The CDR3 nucleotides are TGCAGCGTTGGTAGGGCGGGAGGCCTGAGGAACGAGCAGTACTTC. Its translation: CSVGRAGGLRNEQYF.

This chain connects TRBV25-1 to TRBJ1-5, with a tentative D call TRBD1 (5 bases). The V gene's germline CDR1 is MGHDK and CDR2 SYGVNS. V was trimmed by 0 bases and J by 4 bases, leaving 7 bases between them. This CDR3 is built from 14 residues. This chain's CDR3 is CASSEYGGNQPQHF. CDR3 nucleotides: TGTGCCAGCAGTGAATACGGGGGTAATCAGCCCCAGCATTTT.

J is TRBJ2-7 and V is TRBV6-5; the match to TRBD1 covers 7 bases. Germline loops: CDR1 MNHEY, CDR2 SVGAGI. The length of the CDR3 is 15 residues. The trim removed 5 bases at V and 5 bases at J, leaving 12 bases unmatched. CDR3 in amino acids: CASSPSRQGINEQYF. CDR3 nucleotides: TGTGCCAGCAGTCCTTCACGACAGGGTATCAACGAGCAGTACTTC.

CDR3: CASSEYGTGELFF. CDR3 in DNA: TGTGCCAGCAGTGAATACGGGACCGGGGAGCTGTTTTTT. This chain links TRBV2 with TRBJ2-2; D gene ambiguous. The V gene's germline CDR1 is SNHLY and CDR2 FYNNEI. The CDR3 sequence is 13 residues long. V dropped 2 bases and J dropped 5 bases, with 6 bases sitting between them.

The J gene is TRBJ2-1, the V gene TRBV30; D may be TRBD1 (6 bases). Germline V CDR1 and CDR2: GTSNPN, SVGIG (reference sequence). V shed 5 bases and J shed 4 bases, with 12 bases lying between them. The CDR3 extends over 13 amino acids. CDR3 sequence: CAWGRGRYNEQFF. In DNA, the CDR3 is TGTGCCTGGGGCAGGGGTCGTTACAATGAGCAGTTCTTC.

As to this clone: At the DNA level, this CDR3 is encoded by other sequences in the same sample as well. This rearrangement joins TRBV28 to TRBJ2-6; the match to TRBD1 covers 7 bases. Looked up from germline, CDR1 is MDHEN and CDR2 is SYDVKM. The CDR3 runs 15 residues. The V segment lost 6 bases and the J segment 2 bases; nucleotides outside the gene matches: 4. Here the CDR3 DNA reads TGTGCCAGCAGGCGAGGGGGCGCTGGGGCCAACGTCCTGACTTTC. Translating it yields CASRRGGAGANVLTF.

This clone turned up a few times. Other DNA sequences in this specimen translate into the identical CDR3. The genes are TRBV5-1 and TRBJ2-7; possible D gene TRBD1, 5 bases. This CDR3 comprises 14 residues. Trimming took 0 bases from V and 0 from J, leaving 7 bases between them. Germline CDR1 and CDR2: SGHRS and YFSETQ. Written as DNA, the CDR3 is TGCGCCAGCAGCTTGGAAGACAGCTCCTACGAGCAGTACTTC. This translates into CASSLEDSSYEQYF. The variable domain in full, completed from reference TRBV5-1 and TRBJ2-7, reads KAGVTQTPRYLIKTRGQQVTLSCSPISGHRSVSWYQQTPGQGLQFLFEYFSETQRNKGNFPGRFSGRQFSNSRSEMNVSTLELGDSALYLCASSLEDSSYEQYFGPGTRLTVT.

The chain recombines TRBV29-1 with TRBJ1-3, with D uncertain. Trimming took 5 bases from V and 0 from J, leaving 8 bases between them. Germline V gene data show CDR1 as SQVTM and CDR2 as ANQGSEA. This CDR3 has 13 amino acids. CDR3 residues: CSVTRNSGNTIYF. Written as DNA, the CDR3 is TGCAGCGTTACAAGGAACTCTGGAAACACCATATATTTT.

The chain employs TRBV21-1 and TRBJ1-1. TRBV21-1 is a documented pseudogene. The CDR3 covers 16 residues. CDR3 in DNA: TGTGCCAGCAGCAAAGCGCGACGGAAAGGACCGACTGAAGCTTTCTTT. Encoded protein: CASSKARRKGPTEAFF.

The gene calls are TRBV5-1 and TRBJ2-7; 10 nucleotides agree with TRBD2. The germline CDR1 and CDR2 sequences are SGHRS and YFSETQ. This CDR3 spans 14 amino acids. J lost 5 bases, V lost 4 bases, and 6 bases had no gene match. CDR3 loop: CASSGLAGVNEQYF. CDR3 nucleotide sequence: TGCGCCAGCAGCGGGCTAGCGGGAGTCAACGAGCAGTACTTC.

This rearrangement joins TRBV7-2 to TRBJ2-7, with D tentatively TRBD2 (6 bases). The CDR3 runs 15 residues. Per germline, CDR1 SGHTA and CDR2 FQGNSA. The germline V and J ends were trimmed by 5 bases and 4 bases, with 18 bases remaining between them. The CDR3 region is CASSLNGGLVYEQYF. In nucleotides, the CDR3 is TGTGCCAGCAGCCTGAACGGGGGACTGGTATACGAGCAGTACTTC. The entire variable domain, with the rest obtained from reference TRBV7-2 and TRBJ2-7, is as follows: GAGVSQSPSNKVTEKGKDVELRCDPISGHTALYWYRQSLGQGLEFLIYFQGNSAPDKSGLPSDRFSAERTGGSVSTLTIQRTQQEDSAVYLCASSLNGGLVYEQYFGPGTRLTVT.

The rearrangement uses TRBV28 and TRBJ1-1, with D unclear. The germline V gene encodes CDR1 MDHEN and CDR2 SYDVKM. There are 12 residues in the CDR3. Trimming cost V 2 bases and J 11 bases, with 12 bases left between them. The CDR3 DNA follows: TGTGCCAGCAGTTTAGGGGTGGGTAAGGCTTTCTTT. Amino acids: CASSLGVGKAFF.

The genes are TRBV18 and TRBJ2-5; 7 nucleotides agree with TRBD1. J was trimmed by 4 bases and V by 5 bases; bases with no gene match: 13. CDR3 length: 16 amino acids. Germline V gene sequence: CDR1 KGHSH, CDR2 LQKENI. Written as DNA, the CDR3 is TGTGCCAGCTCATCGGGACAGCTCGGTGGTGGAGAGACCCAGTACTTC. Translation gives CASSSGQLGGGETQYF.

CDR3 residues: CASSLLGLAGGITGELFF. The CDR3 coding sequence is TGTGCCAGCAGCTTATTGGGGTTAGCGGGAGGAATTACCGGGGAGCTGTTTTTT. This chain links TRBV7-2 with TRBJ2-2; TRBD2 matches 10 bases. Losses at the gene ends were 2 bases for V and 5 bases for J; bases not matched to a gene: 11. Germline CDR1 reads SGHTA; CDR2 reads FQGNSA. The CDR3 sequence is 18 residues long.

The chain carries TRBV28 and TRBJ1-5; 7 bases are a match to TRBD1. The ends lost 5 bases at V and 1 base at J; junction bases unmatched: 5. CDR3 length: 15 residues. Germline CDR1 reads MDHEN; CDR2 reads SYDVKM. The CDR3 DNA follows: TGTGCCAGCAGTCCAGGGGGGGAGAGCAATCAGCCCCAGCATTTT. Translating it yields CASSPGGESNQPQHF.

On this clone itself: Distinct nucleotide sequences in the sample also encode this CDR3. This chain links TRBV7-2 with TRBJ2-5; D perhaps matches TRBD2 (6 bases). The CDR3 has 12 amino acids. Germline V lookup: CDR1 SGHTA, CDR2 FQGNSA. Trimming pared 5 bases from V and 5 bases from J, leaving 9 bases between. CDR3 sequence (DNA): TGTGCCAGCAGCCCGGGGAGGGAGACCCAGTACTTC. Translated: CASSPGRETQYF.

This rearrangement joins TRBV11-2 to TRBJ2-1; tentative D call: TRBD2 (5 bases). V was trimmed by 7 bases and J by 0 bases, leaving 13 bases between them. Germline values: CDR1 SGHAT, CDR2 FQNNGV. The CDR3 is made up of 15 amino acids. The chain's CDR3 is CASTPTTSSYNEQFF. The CDR3 region has the DNA TGTGCCAGCACCCCGACTACCAGCTCCTACAATGAGCAGTTCTTC.

This clone was seen a few times. This sequence joins TRBV6-5 and TRBJ1-2; a possible D gene is TRBD1 (5 bases). The CDR3 is 15 amino acids. Germline loops: CDR1 MNHEY, CDR2 SVGAGI. Trimming left V 0 bases short and J 8 bases short, with 16 bases between. CDR3 residues: CASSYSGHGQYGYTF. The CDR3 coding sequence is TGTGCCAGCAGTTACTCTGGGCACGGACAATACGGCTACACCTTC.

V usage is TRBV5-1 and J usage is TRBJ1-2; tentatively, D is TRBD1 (5 bases). V lost 5 bases, J lost 3 bases, and 23 bases lay in between. This CDR3 is built from 17 residues. CDR1 SGHRS and CDR2 YFSETQ come from the germline V gene. The CDR3 reads CASRQEGGDRRHYGYTF. The CDR3 bases are TGCGCCAGCAGACAAGAGGGCGGGGACCGACGGCACTATGGCTACACCTTC.

A single count supports this clone. The chain recombines TRBV4-2 with TRBJ1-2; TRBD1 might be the D (5 bases). This CDR3 region has 15 residues. Germline V gene data show CDR1 as LGHNA and CDR2 as YNFKEQ. Trimming took 2 bases from V and 4 from J, leaving 14 bases between them. CDR3 sequence reads: CASSQSPQGGYGYTF. Written as DNA, the CDR3 is TGTGCCAGCAGCCAATCTCCGCAGGGAGGCTATGGCTACACCTTC.

This chain connects TRBV7-2 to TRBJ1-2; maybe TRBD1 (6 bases). Trimming removed 5 bases from V and 11 bases from J, with 21 bases in between. Per germline, CDR1 SGHTA and CDR2 FQGNSA. This CDR3 is 14 amino acids long. The CDR3, as DNA: TGTGCCAGCAGCCATAGGACAGCCCCCTCCGGATACACCTTC. This gives the protein CASSHRTAPSGYTF.

The chain links TRBV25-1 to TRBJ2-7; perhaps TRBD2 as D (6 bases). There are 14 residues in the CDR3. Deletions cut 4 bases from V and 7 bases from J, with 17 bases between. Germline V lookup: CDR1 MGHDK, CDR2 SYGVNS. CDR3 residues: CASSAPGSLLEQYF. The CDR3, as DNA: TGTGCCAGCAGTGCCCCCGGGAGCCTGCTAGAGCAGTACTTC.

This CDR3 is CASSLERASGYQETQYF. The CDR3, as DNA: TGCGCCAGCAGCTTGGAGAGGGCTAGCGGGTACCAAGAGACCCAGTACTTC. J is TRBJ2-5 and V is TRBV5-1, with 8 bases identical to TRBD2. V lost 0 bases to trimming and J lost 0 bases; unmatched junction nucleotides: 7. The CDR3 covers 17 residues. Germline CDR1 is SGHRS and CDR2 is YFSETQ.

CDR3 sequence reads: CASSQAGATSSIETQYF. The DNA for the CDR3 is TGCGCCAGCAGCCAAGCTGGAGCGACTAGCTCGATCGAGACCCAGTACTTC. This rearrangement joins TRBV4-3 to TRBJ2-5, with 7 positions matching TRBD2. Germline V CDR1 and CDR2: LGHNA, YSLEER. Trimming cost V 1 base and J 5 bases; bases outside gene matches: 13. The CDR3 has 17 amino acids.

The V and J genes are TRBV7-2 and TRBJ2-5; D unclear. This CDR3 comprises 14 residues. Germline lookup yields CDR1 SGHTA and CDR2 FQGNSA. V was shortened by 5 bases and J by 1 base, with 11 bases between the two germline ends. The CDR3 bases are TGTGCCAGCAGCCCAAACCGGGCCCAAGAGACCCAGTACTTC. It is translated as CASSPNRAQETQYF.

The chain joins TRBV10-1 to TRBJ2-3; D is perhaps TRBD2 (6 bases). The germline V gene has CDR1 WNHNN and CDR2 SYGVQD (reference sequence). Trimming took off 6 bases at V and 5 bases at J, with 12 bases between the two ends. CDR3 length equals 13 residues. The DNA for the CDR3 is TGCGCCAGCAGCGGTGGGGGGAGAGATACGCAGTATTTT. The encoded protein is CASSGGGRDTQYF.